Described below is a single TCR beta chain sequence and its context. This specimen belongs to a study of shared T cell receptors in the human thymus. Measured with immunoSEQ multiplex PCR; TCRdb has only the in-frame clones, and not every one. This sample yields about 710,000 clones, of which roughly 86% are seen a single time; roughly 0.0094% belongs to the top ten. This CDR3 region has 16 residues. In germline, CDR1 is SGHRS, CDR2 YFSETQ. V lost 4 bases and J lost 1; bases outside the gene matches: 5. These data also featured in a second study, about human thymus T cells. As that report states: Donor material was obtained from healthy Finnish infants undergoing corrective surgery for congenital heart defects. Thymus was obtained from resections taken during corrective heart surgery. Across thymic and blood repertoires, the usage of V and J genes appeared to be biased. Thymic repertoires overlap heavily among unrelated individuals, related research has reported.

The specimen sequenced was thymocytes. This TCR derives from a boy younger than two with a congenital heart defect. The gene calls are TRBV5-1 and TRBJ2-7; 13 nucleotides agree with TRBD2. CDR3 region: CASSAGLAGRSYEQYF. The CDR3 coding sequence is TGCGCCAGCAGCGCGGGACTAGCGGGAAGGTCCTACGAGCAGTACTTC.